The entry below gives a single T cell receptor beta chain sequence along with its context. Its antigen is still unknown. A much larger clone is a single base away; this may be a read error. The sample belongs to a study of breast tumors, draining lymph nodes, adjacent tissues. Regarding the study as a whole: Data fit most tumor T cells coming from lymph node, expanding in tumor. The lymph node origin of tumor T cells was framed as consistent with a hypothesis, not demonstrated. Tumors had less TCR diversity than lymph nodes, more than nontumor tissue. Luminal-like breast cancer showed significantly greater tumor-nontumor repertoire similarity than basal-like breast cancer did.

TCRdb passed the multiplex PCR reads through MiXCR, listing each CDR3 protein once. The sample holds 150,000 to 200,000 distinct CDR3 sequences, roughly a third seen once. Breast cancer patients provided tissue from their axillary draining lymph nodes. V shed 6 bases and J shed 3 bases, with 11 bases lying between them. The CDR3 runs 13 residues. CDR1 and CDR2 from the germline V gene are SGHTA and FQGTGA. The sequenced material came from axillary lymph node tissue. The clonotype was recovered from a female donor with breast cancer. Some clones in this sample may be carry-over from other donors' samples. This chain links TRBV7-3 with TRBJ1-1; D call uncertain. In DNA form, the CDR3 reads TGTGCCAGCAGTCCGGGTAGCTACACTGAAGCTTTCTTT. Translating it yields CASSPGSYTEAFF.